A selection of T cell receptor beta chains follows, all from one sample in a study of blood T cell repertoires in COVID-19. Assay: immunoSEQ multiplex PCR; the TCRdb copy retains only in-frame clones and omits some. The table lists more than 130,000 clones, roughly four fifths of them singletons. Sequencing was performed on peripheral blood. The source of these receptors is a human donor in a cohort sampled during active COVID-19. CDR3s include the opening cysteine and the closing phenylalanine or tryptophan. A D gene is named only where the DNA matches it firmly. Clone size is given for some rows only: seen once, a few or many times, or a class if the clone is expanded.

cdr3_length	d_call	v_call	j_call	clone_size	cdr3_aa	cdr3_nt
15	TRBD1	TRBV11-2	TRBJ1-1	few	CASSLNRGTALEAFF	TGTGCCAGCAGCTTAAACCGCGGGACAGCGCTTGAAGCTTTCTTT
15	TRBD1	TRBV29-1	TRBJ1-4	NA	CSVEASGTADEKLFF	TGCAGCGTTGAAGCCTCCGGGACAGCCGATGAAAAACTGTTTTTT
13	NA	TRBV5-6	TRBJ1-3	NA	CASSLGPGNTIYF	TGTGCCAGCAGCTTGGGGCCTGGAAACACCATATATTTT
16	TRBD1	TRBV11-1	TRBJ2-5	NA	CASSLEGRGPPETQYF	TGTGCCAGCAGCTTAGAAGGCAGGGGGCCCCCTGAGACCCAGTACTTC
15	NA	TRBV7-9	TRBJ1-6	NA	CASAFGSSYNSPLHF	TGTGCCAGCGCATTCGGGAGCTCCTATAATTCACCCCTCCACTTT
18	NA	TRBV5-3	TRBJ1-2	NA	CARSPQNRTSRINYGYTF	TGTGCCAGAAGCCCACAAAACCGCACGTCCAGAATCAACTATGGCTACACCTTC
14	NA	TRBV5-1	TRBJ2-7	NA	CASSSDGQPYEQYF	TGCGCCAGCAGCTCGGACGGACAGCCGTACGAGCAGTACTTC
13	NA	TRBV24-1	TRBJ2-7	NA	CATSGASGYEQYF	TGTGCCACCAGTGGGGCAAGTGGATACGAGCAGTACTTC
17	TRBD2	TRBV30	TRBJ2-7	NA	CAWSGGRGGGVWSEQYF	TGTGCCTGGAGTGGAGGGCGTGGCGGGGGGGTTTGGAGCGAGCAGTACTTC
12	NA	TRBV30	TRBJ2-5	NA	CAWSPLVETQYF	TGTGCCTGGAGTCCACTGGTGGAGACCCAGTACTTC
19	TRBD2	TRBV2	TRBJ2-3	NA	CASSEPRTSGGARTDTQYF	TGTGCCAGCAGTGAACCCCGGACTAGCGGGGGGGCGAGGACAGATACGCAGTATTTT
16	TRBD1	TRBV15	TRBJ1-4	NA	CATSSRGQGSREKLFF	TGTGCCACCAGCAGCAGAGGACAGGGGTCGAGGGAAAAACTGTTTTTT
16	TRBD1	TRBV18	TRBJ1-1	NA	CASSPLQGEMNTEAFF	TGTGCCAGCTCACCATTACAGGGGGAGATGAACACTGAAGCTTTCTTT
13	NA	TRBV7-9	TRBJ1-1	NA	CASSLDPINRAFF	TGTGCCAGCAGCTTAGACCCCATTAATAGAGCTTTCTTT
15	NA	TRBV27	TRBJ2-2	NA	CASAIRRPEAGELFF	TGTGCCAGTGCTATCAGGCGACCGGAAGCCGGGGAGCTGTTTTTT
15	TRBD2	TRBV6-2/TRBV6-3	TRBJ2-1	NA	CASSYRRGGDSEQFF	TGTGCCAGCAGTTACCGGCGGGGGGGCGATTCTGAGCAGTTCTTC
17	TRBD1	TRBV4-1	TRBJ2-7	NA	CASSQEFPGQGTYEQYF	TGCGCCAGCAGCCAAGAATTTCCGGGACAGGGAACCTACGAGCAGTACTTC
12	NA	TRBV12-3/TRBV12-4	TRBJ2-7	once	CASSPAMEEQYF	TGTGCCAGCAGTCCAGCGATGGAAGAGCAGTACTTC
14	NA	TRBV5-6	TRBJ2-5	NA	CASSLAGSGETQYF	TGTGCCAGCAGCTTGGCTGGTTCCGGAGAGACCCAGTACTTC
12	NA	TRBV25-1	TRBJ1-4	NA	CASSDINEKLFF	TGTGCCAGCAGTGACATTAATGAAAAACTGTTTTTT
15	NA	TRBV7-2	TRBJ2-1	NA	CARERLGAPSNEQFF	TGTGCCAGGGAGAGACTAGGCGCCCCCTCTAATGAGCAGTTCTTC
20	NA	TRBV15	TRBJ2-7	NA	CATSRIFPGSISFSSYEQYF	TGTGCCACCAGCAGGATATTCCCGGGATCCATCTCCTTTAGCTCCTACGAGCAGTACTTC
16	NA	TRBV5-5	TRBJ1-2	NA	CASSLYRQQPNYGYTF	TGTGCCAGCAGCTTGTACAGACAGCAGCCTAACTATGGCTACACCTTC
18	NA	TRBV3-1/TRBV3-2	TRBJ1-5	NA	CASSQWMDWSPDRQPQHF	TGTGCCAGCAGCCAGTGGATGGACTGGAGCCCCGATCGTCAGCCCCAGCATTTT
14	TRBD1	TRBV6-5	TRBJ1-6	NA	CASSKDRAGGSLHF	TGTGCCAGCAGCAAGGACAGGGCCGGCGGGTCCCTCCACTTT
14	NA	TRBV7-3	TRBJ2-3	NA	CASSLGTLPDTQYF	TGTGCCAGCAGCTTAGGGACTCTCCCAGATACGCAGTATTTT
14	NA	TRBV11-3	TRBJ2-1	NA	CASSSSKGEDEQFF	TGTGCCAGCAGCTCCTCTAAGGGGGAAGATGAGCAGTTCTTC
15	NA	TRBV9	TRBJ1-4	NA	CASSVNPGENEKLFF	TGTGCCAGCAGCGTAAATCCGGGGGAGAATGAAAAACTGTTTTTT
15	NA	TRBV19	TRBJ1-6	NA	CASSIAGSYNSPLHF	TGTGCCAGTAGTATCGCAGGCTCCTATAATTCACCCCTCCACTTT
14	NA	TRBV4-3	TRBJ2-3	once	CASSQGATHGTQYF	TGCGCCAGCAGCCAGGGGGCCACACACGGTACGCAGTATTTT
13	TRBD2	TRBV18	TRBJ2-5	NA	CASRTSGLETQYF	TGTGCCAGCCGAACTAGCGGGTTGGAGACCCAGTACTTC
13	NA	TRBV5-3	TRBJ1-1	few	CARTEGRHTEAFF	TGTGCCAGAACGGAGGGTAGGCACACTGAAGCTTTCTTT
14	TRBD2	TRBV2	TRBJ2-7	NA	CASTTERGGYEQYF	TGTGCCAGCACAACGGAGCGGGGGGGCTACGAGCAGTACTTC
16	TRBD2	TRBV19	TRBJ2-1	NA	CASSIDLGGSYNEQFF	TGTGCCAGTAGTATAGATCTGGGAGGGTCCTACAATGAGCAGTTCTTC
13	TRBD1	TRBV2	TRBJ2-5	NA	CASTGDSQETQYF	TGTGCCAGCACCGGGGACAGCCAAGAGACCCAGTACTTC
15	TRBD2	TRBV3-1/TRBV3-2	TRBJ2-7	NA	CASSPRLAGGGEQYF	TGTGCCAGCAGCCCGAGACTAGCGGGGGGGGGCGAGCAGTACTTC
17	TRBD1	TRBV5-5	TRBJ1-4	NA	CASSPDRGLGTNEKLFF	TGTGCCAGCAGCCCGGACAGGGGGCTAGGAACTAATGAAAAACTGTTTTTT
16	TRBD1	TRBV4-1	TRBJ1-2	few	CASSQEGTGRSYGYTF	TGCGCCAGCAGCCAAGAAGGGACAGGGAGAAGCTATGGCTACACCTTC
15	TRBD2	TRBV19	TRBJ2-1	NA	CASSERGGNYNEQFF	TGTGCCAGTAGTGAACGGGGGGGTAACTACAATGAGCAGTTCTTC
14	NA	TRBV18	TRBJ2-4	NA	CASSPPLERGIQYF	TGTGCCAGCTCACCACCTCTTGAAAGGGGCATTCAGTACTTC
13	NA	TRBV30	TRBJ1-5	NA	CAWSGGAVEPQHF	TGTGCCTGGAGTGGGGGCGCGGTGGAGCCCCAGCATTTT
17	TRBD1	TRBV7-2	TRBJ1-2	few	CASSLAGIRDRGYGYTF	TGTGCCAGCAGCTTAGCGGGTATCCGGGACAGGGGATATGGCTACACCTTC
15	TRBD1	TRBV19	TRBJ1-2	NA	CASSRTGDPGYGYTF	TGTGCCAGTAGTAGAACAGGGGACCCCGGCTATGGCTACACCTTC
15	NA	TRBV7-3	TRBJ2-2	NA	CASSETPQDTGELFF	TGTGCCAGCAGCGAAACCCCACAGGACACCGGGGAGCTGTTTTTT
13	TRBD1	TRBV29-1	TRBJ1-5	NA	CSVSQGLNQPQHF	TGCAGCGTGTCACAGGGGCTCAATCAGCCCCAGCATTTT
9	NA	TRBV6-4	TRBJ1-6	NA	CAPYSPLHF	TGTGCCCCTTATTCACCCCTCCACTTT
16	TRBD2	TRBV5-1	TRBJ2-3	NA	CASSLELAGGTDTQYF	TGCGCCAGCAGCTTGGAGCTAGCGGGGGGCACAGATACGCAGTATTTT
13	TRBD2	TRBV4-1	TRBJ2-5	NA	CASSRLAQETQYF	TGCGCCAGCAGCAGACTAGCGCAAGAGACCCAGTACTTC
15	TRBD2	TRBV18	TRBJ2-2	NA	CASQSAGASGGELFF	TGTGCCAGCCAATCAGCGGGGGCGAGTGGCGGGGAGCTGTTTTTT
14	NA	TRBV25-1	TRBJ2-2	NA	CASSGTTDTGELFF	TGTGCCAGCAGTGGGACAACTGACACCGGGGAGCTGTTTTTT
17	NA	TRBV10-3	TRBJ1-1	NA	CAISETWGRVLNTEAFF	TGTGCCATCAGTGAGACTTGGGGCAGGGTCCTGAACACTGAAGCTTTCTTT
14	NA	TRBV6-5	TRBJ2-3	NA	CASSYTVNTDTQYF	TGTGCCAGCAGTTACACAGTTAATACAGATACGCAGTATTTT
14	NA	TRBV28	TRBJ1-4	NA	CASKNGGAGGKLFF	TGTGCCAGCAAGAACGGGGGGGCGGGTGGAAAACTGTTTTTT
14	NA	TRBV10-3	TRBJ2-6	NA	CAIRVDSGANVLTF	TGTGCCATCAGGGTTGACAGTGGGGCCAACGTCCTGACTTTC
16	TRBD1	TRBV3-1/TRBV3-2	TRBJ2-1	NA	CASTSIGTGGINEQFF	TGTGCCAGCACCAGTATCGGGACAGGGGGGATAAATGAGCAGTTCTTC
14	NA	TRBV30	TRBJ1-1	NA	CAWSSRRPGTEAFF	TGTGCCTGGAGTAGTAGGAGGCCGGGAACTGAAGCTTTCTTT
13	NA	TRBV7-9	TRBJ1-2	NA	CASTPGEHYGYTF	TGTGCCAGCACCCCGGGGGAGCACTATGGCTACACCTTC